This T cell receptor (beta chain) was recorded in a study of T cell repertoires in cytomegalovirus infection. TCRdb reanalysed the reads using MiXCR and keeps one entry per CDR3 protein. Among about 920,000 distinct CDR3 sequences listed, about a third were seen once. Germline V gives CDR1 MNHEY, CDR2 SVGEGT. Deletions cut 8 bases from V and 6 bases from J, with 7 bases between. CDR3 length: 10 amino acids. This clonotype occurred a few times. Its antigen is still unknown. The rearrangement links TRBV6-2 or TRBV6-3 to TRBJ1-1, with D uncertain. The starting material was cultured CD8+ T cells from PBMCs, obtained from culture after CMV antigen stimulation. This receptor was obtained from a human donor in good health (CMV status not recorded). Some clones in this sample may be carry-over from other donors' samples. The CDR3 coding sequence is TGTGCCAGCGGTCTGGCTGAAGCTTTCTTT. Its protein product is CASGLAEAFF.